These 18 T cell receptor beta chains were all obtained from the same sample, sequenced in a study of T-cell memory formation after mild COVID-19. Each CDR3 protein is one row after TCRdb ran MiXCR on the 5' RACE reads. The sample holds roughly 250,000 distinct CDR3 sequences, about 16% seen once. The sequenced sample consisted of PBMCs or a T cell subset sorted from them (not recorded which). The origin of the receptors is a man aged 18-30 years who had mild COVID-19 (a few samples of this study predate the infection). Cell type and time point are not known.

This clonotype appeared many times. The chain is built from TRBV10-2 and TRBJ2-5; either TRBD1 or TRBD2 may supply D (5 bases each). Trimming removed 6 bases at V and 5 bases at J, with 13 bases between. In germline, CDR1 is WSHSY, CDR2 SAAADI. This CDR3 contains 13 residues. The CDR3 spells CASSPGTGETQYF. DNA for the CDR3: TGCGCCAGCAGCCCCGGGACGGGGGAGACCCAGTACTTC.

The chain employs TRBV29-1 and TRBJ1-4, with D perhaps matching TRBD1 (6 bases). The CDR3 runs to 16 residues. Germline V CDR1 and CDR2: SQVTM, ANQGSEA. V lost 7 bases to trimming and J lost 3 bases, with 21 bases between them. CDR3 in amino acids: CSAGGGEVGPNEKLFF. Written as DNA, the CDR3 is TGCAGCGCCGGCGGGGGCGAGGTTGGGCCTAATGAAAAACTGTTTTTT.

The rearrangement uses TRBV4-2 and TRBJ2-1; D gene ambiguous. Germline-derived CDR1 and CDR2 are LGHNA and YNFKEQ. The CDR3 consists of 17 residues. Trimming left V 0 bases short and J 0 bases short, with 12 bases between. CDR3 coding DNA: TGTGCCAGCAGCCAAGAACCCAGCCTCAGCTCCTACAATGAGCAGTTCTTC. Amino acid sequence: CASSQEPSLSSYNEQFF.

This clonotype was detected many times. The chain employs TRBV9 and TRBJ2-1; no firm D call. This CDR3 spans 13 amino acids. Germline V lookup: CDR1 SGDLS, CDR2 YYNGEE. V was pared by 5 bases and J by 3 bases, with 9 bases between. The CDR3 region has the DNA TGTGCCAGCAGTCGGTCAGACTACAATGAGCAGTTCTTC. It translates to CASSRSDYNEQFF.

This clonotype was detected ten times or more. The V and J genes are TRBV9 and TRBJ2-3; a possible D gene is TRBD1 (6 bases). The V end lost 0 bases, the J end lost 3 bases, and 11 bases lay between the germline ends. The CDR3 loop spans 15 amino acids. CDR1 and CDR2 (germline): SGDLS, YYNGEE. The CDR3 loop is CASSVGQGLTDTQYF. CDR3 sequence (DNA): TGTGCCAGCAGCGTAGGGCAGGGGCTGACAGATACGCAGTATTTT.

The chain recombines TRBV7-2 with TRBJ2-3; 10 bases map to TRBD2. The CDR3 sequence is 19 residues long. J lost 1 base, V lost 4 bases, and 14 bases had no gene match. CDR1 and CDR2 from the germline V gene are SGHTA and FQGNSA. The CDR3 nucleotides are TGTGCCAGCAGCTCCCAAGTCCCGGGACTAGCGCCCCGCACAGATACGCAGTATTTT. Encoded protein: CASSSQVPGLAPRTDTQYF.

This clonotype turned up a few times. The CDR3 region is CASSDQGSDSPLHF. CDR3 sequence (DNA): TGTGCCAGCAGTGACCAGGGTAGTGATTCACCCCTCCACTTT. The chain combines TRBV6-6 with TRBJ1-6, with TRBD1 as a possible D gene (5 bases). CDR3 length: 14 amino acids. V shed 5 bases and J shed 8 bases, with 13 bases lying between them. Germline lookup yields CDR1 MNHNY and CDR2 SVGAGI (reference sequence).

The V gene is TRBV20-1, the J gene TRBJ2-3; 10 nucleotides match TRBD2. The CDR3 has 16 residues. V gave up 3 bases and J gave up 2 bases; unmatched junction bases: 8. Germline V gene lookup returns CDR1 DFQATT and CDR2 SNEGSKA (reference sequence). The CDR3 loop reads CSASARTSGYTDTQYF. The CDR3 coding sequence is TGCAGTGCTAGCGCTCGGACTAGCGGATACACAGATACGCAGTATTTT.

The sample holds a few counts of this clonotype. The V call is TRBV12-3 or TRBV12-4, the J call TRBJ2-3; 11 nucleotides agree with TRBD2. The V gene end was trimmed by 5 bases and the J gene end by 8 bases; junction bases not matched to a gene: 12. The CDR3 has 16 residues. CDR3 residues: CASSPLASGGRATQYF. The CDR3 nucleotides are TGTGCCAGCAGTCCCCTGGCTAGCGGGGGGCGCGCTACGCAGTATTTT.

V is TRBV18 and J is TRBJ2-2; no firm D call. The germline CDR1 and CDR2 sequences are KGHSH and LQKENI. The CDR3 has 15 residues. V dropped 3 bases and J dropped 1 base, with 9 bases sitting between them. CDR3 DNA sequence: TGTGCCAGCTCACCTATGGCTTTGAACACCGGGGAGCTGTTTTTT. Amino acids: CASSPMALNTGELFF. Supplemented by reference TRBV18 and TRBJ2-2, the full variable domain reads NAGVMQNPRHLVRRRGQEARLRCSPMKGHSHVYWYRQLPEEGLKFMVYLQKENIIDESGMPKERFSAEFPKEGPSILRIQQVVRGDSAAYFCASSPMALNTGELFFGEGSRLTVL.

This clonotype occurred a few times. The chain combines TRBV12-3 or TRBV12-4 with TRBJ2-4; no firm D call. The CDR3 loop spans 14 amino acids. V dropped 4 bases and J dropped 1 base, with 8 bases sitting between them. The CDR3 region has the DNA TGTGCCAGCAGTTACTACTCGGCCAAAAACATTCAGTACTTC. Amino acid sequence: CASSYYSAKNIQYF.

The CDR3: CSARGLAGGGQPQHF. In DNA, the CDR3 is TGCAGTGCTAGGGGGTTGGCAGGGGGCGGTCAGCCCCAGCATTTT. The chain combines TRBV20-1 with TRBJ1-5, with 8 bases matching TRBD1. Trimming took 3 bases from V and 6 from J; bases not matched to a gene: 10. The CDR3 runs 15 residues. Looked up from germline, CDR1 is DFQATT and CDR2 is SNEGSKA (reference sequence).

This chain uses TRBV3-1 with TRBJ2-3; TRBD1 matches 9 bases. This CDR3 is built from 15 residues. J lost 4 bases, V lost 10 bases, and 12 bases had no gene match. CDR1 is LGHDT, CDR2 YNNKEL, per germline (reference sequence). The CDR3 coding sequence is TGTGCCAATCCTAGAGGGACAGGGAAGGCAGATACGCAGTATTTT. Translated: CANPRGTGKADTQYF.

The chain carries TRBV5-6 and TRBJ2-1; 8 nucleotides agree with TRBD2. CDR1 is SGHDT, CDR2 YYEEEE, per germline. The junction had 6 bases not matched to a gene; V was cut back by 2 bases and J by 2 bases. CDR3 size: 16 residues. Written as DNA, the CDR3 is TGTGCCAGCAGCTTACAGCGGGGGAGCACCTACAATGAGCAGTTCTTC. Protein: CASSLQRGSTYNEQFF.

The sample holds a few counts of this clonotype. The rearrangement uses TRBV20-1 and TRBJ1-4; TRBD1 is a possible D gene (5 bases). The CDR3 covers 14 residues. V was shortened by 0 bases and J by 8 bases, with 13 bases between the two germline ends. Germline V gene sequence: CDR1 DFQATT, CDR2 SNEGSKA (reference sequence). In DNA form, the CDR3 reads TGCAGTGCTAGAGATATGGGACCCGGGGAAAAACTGTTTTTT. Translation: CSARDMGPGEKLFF.

This rearrangement joins TRBV7-2 to TRBJ2-3, with TRBD1 identical over 10 bases. The CDR3 sequence is 16 residues long. Per the germline V gene, CDR1 is SGHTA and CDR2 is FQGNSA. V trimming: 9 bases; J trimming: 3 bases; junction bases outside the gene matches: 12. The CDR3 is CASKGDRGSGTDTQYF. CDR3 nucleotide sequence: TGTGCCAGTAAGGGGGACAGGGGATCTGGGACAGATACGCAGTATTTT.

This clonotype was recorded a few times. This chain uses TRBV4-2 with TRBJ2-3; 15 positions match TRBD2. With V trimmed by 2 bases and J by 5 bases, 2 bases remained unmatched. CDR1 and CDR2 (germline): LGHNA, YNFKEQ. This CDR3 has 16 amino acids. The CDR3 DNA follows: TGTGCCAGCAGCCAACGGGGACTAGCGGGGGGAGATACGCAGTATTTT. As protein: CASSQRGLAGGDTQYF.

This clonotype was seen a few times. This sequence joins TRBV29-1 and TRBJ2-3; 9 bases align to TRBD1. CDR3 size: 14 residues. V was pared by 6 bases and J by 1 base, with 5 bases of the junction left unmatched. CDR1 and CDR2 (germline): SQVTM, ANQGSEA. CDR3 in amino acids: CSVSRDRGTDTQYF. The CDR3 coding sequence is TGCAGCGTCAGCCGGGACAGGGGCACAGATACGCAGTATTTT.